Following are 13 T cell receptor beta chains from one sample sequenced in a study of shared clonotypes between healthy human individuals (dated by TCRdb to between 2020 and 2021). CD8 naive samples were obtained by positive selection for CCR7 among CD45RO-negative cells, yielding a CD45RA+CCR7+ population from which TemRA cells were excluded. Libraries were constructed by the immunoSEQ multiplex PCR assay. Entries here come from immuneACCESS through TCRdb and include only in-frame sequences with V and J called. Some clones fail to appear in such tables; in the studies checked, an unresolved V gene covers under half of the shortfall, and the cause of the remainder is unknown. Recorded for this sample are around 580,000 clones; nearly 98% of them occurred a single time. The leading ten clones occupy around 0.3% of the sample. Sequencing was done on a sample of naive CD8+ T cells sorted from blood. The label giving this sample's cell subset or site can be read as: CD45RA+CCR7+. These receptors came from a man between 25 and 39 years old in good health.

J is TRBJ2-7 and V is TRBV7-8; either TRBD1 or TRBD2 may supply D (6 bases each). Germline-derived CDR1 and CDR2 are SGHVS and FQNEAQ. The germline V and J ends were trimmed by 7 bases and 2 bases, with 18 bases remaining between them. This CDR3 is built from 15 residues. CDR3 nucleotides: TGTGCCAGCAACCCTGTGGGGGGCGCAACCTACGAGCAGTACTTC. This gives the protein CASNPVGGATYEQYF. Looking up the rest from reference TRBV7-8 and TRBJ2-7 gives the full variable domain: GAGVSQSPRYKVAKRGQDVALRCDPISGHVSLFWYQQALGQGPEFLTYFQNEAQLDKSGLPSDRFFAERPEGSVSTLKIQRTQQEDSAVYLCASNPVGGATYEQYFGPGTRLTVT.

V usage is TRBV9 and J usage is TRBJ2-7, with 7 bases fitting TRBD1. The CDR3 is made up of 13 amino acids. The V segment lost 4 bases and the J segment 4 bases; nucleotides outside the gene matches: 5. The germline CDR1 and CDR2 sequences are SGDLS and YYNGEE. The CDR3 DNA follows: TGTGCCAGCAGCCTCGACAGGGAGTACGAGCAGTACTTC. Protein: CASSLDREYEQYF.

This clone was picked up one time. The chain links TRBV5-8 to TRBJ1-5; TRBD1 matches 12 bases. Germline assignment: CDR1 SGHTS and CDR2 YDEGEE. This CDR3 has 15 residues. After removal of 3 bases from V and 6 bases from J, the junction contained 4 bases not matched to a gene. CDR3 region: CASSYGTGGFQPQHF. The CDR3 DNA reads as TGTGCCAGCAGCTACGGGACAGGGGGCTTTCAGCCCCAGCATTTT.

The rearrangement links TRBV7-4 to TRBJ2-2, with 11 bases fitting TRBD2. Germline V gene data show CDR1 as SGHVT and CDR2 as SQSDAQ. The J segment lost 6 bases and the V segment lost 4 bases, leaving 10 bases of the junction unmatched. The CDR3 length is 17 residues. The CDR3 region is CASSSLLAGVQAGELFF. The DNA for the CDR3 is TGTGCCAGCAGCTCATTACTAGCGGGAGTACAGGCCGGGGAGCTGTTTTTT.

About this clone itself: In the same sample, other DNA sequences code for this CDR3. The gene calls are TRBV7-2 and TRBJ2-7; D not certain. The germline V gene has CDR1 SGHTA and CDR2 FQGNSA. This CDR3 is built from 12 residues. V was pared by 2 bases and J by 6 bases, with 8 bases between. The CDR3 DNA follows: TGTGCCAGCAGCTTACTAACAGCCGAGCAGTACTTC. As protein: CASSLLTAEQYF.

The chain uses TRBV4-3 and TRBJ2-1; D gene unclear. In germline, CDR1 is LGHNA, CDR2 YSLEER. V lost 5 bases and J 0 bases, leaving 11 bases between the germline ends. CDR3 length: 15 residues. The CDR3 nucleotides read TGCGCCAGCAGCATTGTCAGGAGCTCCTACAATGAGCAGTTCTTC. This codes for CASSIVRSSYNEQFF.

This chain joins TRBV6-1 and TRBJ2-7; no firm D call. V was shortened by 2 bases and J by 6 bases, with 5 bases between the two germline ends. This CDR3 comprises 11 residues. CDR1 is MNHNS, CDR2 SASEGT, per germline. The CDR3 reads CASSEFGEQYF. The DNA for the CDR3 is TGTGCCAGCAGTGAATTCGGCGAGCAGTACTTC.

The CDR3 coding sequence is TGCAGCGTTGAAATGTCAGGGTTTATCCACAATGAGCAGTTCTTC. Translated, it gives CSVEMSGFIHNEQFF. The rearrangement links TRBV29-1 to TRBJ2-1; D is possibly TRBD1 (5 bases). V was trimmed by 2 bases and J by 5 bases, leaving 16 bases between them. Germline V gives CDR1 SQVTM, CDR2 ANQGSEA. The CDR3 is made up of 15 amino acids.

V and J are TRBV15 and TRBJ1-4, with D possibly TRBD1 on 5 matching bases. CDR1 is LNHNV, CDR2 YYDKDF, per germline (reference sequence). The CDR3 has 15 amino acids. Deletions cut 5 bases from V and 4 bases from J, with 14 bases between. The CDR3 protein is CATSRSRQFNEKLFF. As DNA, the CDR3 is TGTGCCACCAGCCGGTCAAGACAGTTTAATGAAAAACTGTTTTTT.

V gene TRBV6-1 combines with J gene TRBJ1-2, with D maybe TRBD1 (6 bases). The V end was cut by 3 bases, the J end by 2 bases, with 13 bases between. This CDR3 has 15 amino acids. Germline V gene lookup returns CDR1 MNHNS and CDR2 SASEGT. This CDR3 is CASSDGWGPNYGYTF. In DNA, the CDR3 is TGTGCCAGCAGTGATGGGTGGGGGCCAAACTATGGCTACACCTTC.

The chain couples TRBV28 to TRBJ2-2; 12 bases agree with TRBD2. Germline assignment: CDR1 MDHEN and CDR2 SYDVKM. The CDR3 length is 15 residues. The junction had 3 bases not matched to a gene; V was cut back by 4 bases and J by 6 bases. The CDR3 is CASSSASGRAGELFF. DNA of the CDR3: TGTGCCAGCAGTTCTGCTAGCGGGAGGGCCGGGGAGCTGTTTTTT.

V and J are TRBV5-1 and TRBJ2-7; TRBD1 might be the D (6 bases). V was clipped by 4 bases and J by 3 bases, with 11 bases between them. The CDR3 loop spans 13 amino acids. Per germline, CDR1 SGHRS and CDR2 YFSETQ. The chain's CDR3 is CASSAGRGYEQYF. The CDR3, as DNA: TGCGCCAGCAGCGCGGGCAGGGGCTACGAGCAGTACTTC. The variable domain in full, with the rest retrieved from reference TRBV5-1 and TRBJ2-7, is KAGVTQTPRYLIKTRGQQVTLSCSPISGHRSVSWYQQTPGQGLQFLFEYFSETQRNKGNFPGRFSGRQFSNSRSEMNVSTLELGDSALYLCASSAGRGYEQYFGPGTRLTVT.

The chain employs TRBV28 and TRBJ2-7; 7 bases are a match to TRBD2. Losses at the gene ends were 6 bases for V and 4 bases for J; bases not matched to a gene: 6. CDR1 is MDHEN, CDR2 SYDVKM, per germline. The CDR3 is 13 residues long. This CDR3 is CASSRLALYEQYF. The CDR3 nucleotides read TGTGCCAGCAGCCGACTAGCACTATACGAGCAGTACTTC.